This is a list of T cell receptor beta chains from one sample in a study of CXCR3-negative and CXCR3-positive naive CD8 T cells. TCRdb reprocessed the 5' RACE reads, keeping one entry per CDR3 protein, no DNA. Recorded for this sample: about 94,000 distinct CDR3 sequences. Sequences were obtained from naive CXCR3+ CD8+ T cells from blood. Receptors were obtained from a human donor in good health. Some clones in this sample may be carry-over from other donors' samples. The CDR3 runs from the conserved cysteine through the conserved F or W.

v_call,j_call,cdr3_aa
TRBV2,TRBJ1-1,CASSEGQMYMNTEAFF
TRBV10-1,TRBJ2-1,CAIQKTGISYNEQFF
TRBV29-1,TRBJ2-1,CSVGSRETGGNEQFF
TRBV5-1,TRBJ1-2,CASSLDTLEDYGYTF
TRBV4-1,TRBJ2-3,CASSQDRSTDTQYF
TRBV6-6,TRBJ1-6,CASRTTGPYNSPLHF
TRBV6-2/TRBV6-3,TRBJ1-1,CASTRDNMNTEAFF
TRBV28,TRBJ2-7,CASSLVGSSSYEQYF
TRBV11-2,TRBJ1-3,CASSLIYRGAGNTIYF
TRBV7-2,TRBJ1-1,CASSLSGNTEAFF
TRBV4-3,TRBJ1-1,CASSQGAGRTEAFF
TRBV7-9,TRBJ2-7,CASSLGGSPYEQYF
TRBV7-6,TRBJ2-3,CATYPGTSGKDTQYF
TRBV5-1,TRBJ2-1,CASSLNGADEQFF
TRBV28,TRBJ2-7,CASTIPRPTGPYEQYF
TRBV28,TRBJ2-5,CASSLSKTQYF
TRBV5-5,TRBJ1-3,CASSLEPDRGNTIHF
TRBV6-1,TRBJ2-7,CASSELAGGPHEQYF
TRBV7-6,TRBJ1-5,CASSSGQPDFSNQPQHF
TRBV6-5,TRBJ2-7,CASSYLRPPRDEQYF
TRBV28,TRBJ2-1,CATQGAGRPYNEQFF
TRBV7-8,TRBJ2-2,CASSSRWGGTGELFF
TRBV7-2,TRBJ1-1,CASSRGQLNTEAFF
TRBV28,TRBJ2-5,CASSTPSGTQYF
TRBV15,TRBJ2-7,CATSRVGNEQYF
TRBV29-1,TRBJ2-7,CSVDHRDRVPEQYF
TRBV28,TRBJ1-5,CASSLMGFNQPQHF
TRBV4-1,TRBJ1-1,CASSQDLRGMNTEAFF
TRBV29-1,TRBJ2-3,CSVPGLRADTQYF
TRBV6-6,TRBJ2-4,CASSTEDRGKEAKNIQYF
TRBV5-4,TRBJ1-6,CASSLGSGDYSPLHF
TRBV9,TRBJ2-1,CASSDSSGIGEQFF
TRBV6-5,TRBJ2-7,CASSAGRGEYEQYF
TRBV28,TRBJ1-5,CASSPYRGMDQPQHF
TRBV29-1,TRBJ2-7,CSVPRGGETYEQYF
TRBV20-1,TRBJ1-5,CSARDPKAGGPYSNQPQHF
TRBV5-4,TRBJ2-2,CASRKDYPNTGELFF
TRBV12-3/TRBV12-4,TRBJ2-1,CASSSGSRIDEQFF
TRBV12-3/TRBV12-4,TRBJ2-2,CASSFGQTNTGELFF
TRBV12-3/TRBV12-4,TRBJ2-7,CASSPRSSGGAYEQYF
TRBV28,TRBJ2-7,CASSWGTETYEQYF
TRBV12-5,TRBJ2-3,CASGTGGTDTQYF
TRBV25-1,TRBJ1-1,CASSDSGLRNTEAFF
TRBV7-9,TRBJ1-5,CASSLAGEPQHF
TRBV12-3/TRBV12-4,TRBJ2-3,CASSHSGGNTDTQYF
TRBV6-6,TRBJ2-1,CASSPHQGNAYNEQFF
TRBV10-3,TRBJ1-1,CAIADGRENTEAFF
TRBV29-1,TRBJ2-3,CSVEDRGLAGGSKYF
TRBV9,TRBJ2-6,CASSARDRFISGANVLTF
TRBV7-6,TRBJ2-1,CASSLAGVGWGADTMKQFF
TRBV29-1,TRBJ1-2,CSVVEGGLNYGYTF
TRBV6-2/TRBV6-3,TRBJ2-7,CASSYSPLEREQDHEQYF
TRBV7-9,TRBJ2-7,CASSVTSGLSYEQYF
TRBV19,TRBJ2-1,CASTSTGDTFGEQFF
TRBV9,TRBJ2-5,CASSVVAGEETQYF
TRBV7-8,TRBJ1-2,CASSSGTGESGYTF